These 27 T cell receptor beta chains were sequenced from one sample in a study of T cell responses to AZD1222 COVID-19 vaccine (dated by TCRdb to the early 2020s). Library preparation used the immunoSEQ multiplex PCR assay. In its TCRdb copy, this immuneACCESS table keeps in-frame sequences only and misses some clones. Where compared with another copy, unresolved V genes explain less than half of these, and the others have no known cause. This sample lists some 140,000 clones; about 90% were detected once. Jointly, the top ten make up roughly 2% of the sample. The sample's time point label is to be understood as: baseline before first vaccination. This specimen was peripheral blood, taken on day 0 of AZD1222 vaccination. The source of these receptors is an adult in good health.

This clone was recorded only once. J is TRBJ1-2 and V is TRBV3-1 (or the pseudogene TRBV3-2); D remains ambiguous. V was pared by 6 bases and J by 2 bases, with 19 bases between. The CDR3 totals 16 residues. CDR1 and CDR2 (germline): LGHDT, YNNKEL (reference sequence). CDR3 protein: CASSSTVVGMNYGYTF. The CDR3 coding sequence is TGTGCCAGCAGTTCCACGGTAGTGGGGATGAACTATGGCTACACCTTC.

This chain uses TRBV6-4 with TRBJ2-1, with 8 bases lining up with TRBD2. This CDR3 comprises 15 residues. The V gene's germline CDR1 is MRHNA and CDR2 SNTAGT. After removal of 0 bases from V and 8 bases from J, the junction contained 6 bases not matched to a gene. This CDR3 reads CASSDSPGRVDEQFF. CDR3 DNA sequence: TGTGCCAGCAGTGACTCTCCCGGGAGGGTCGATGAGCAGTTCTTC.

The rearrangement joins TRBV5-5 to TRBJ1-6, with a weak D call TRBD1 (6 bases). The V end lost 0 bases, the J end lost 6 bases, and 13 bases lay between the germline ends. The CDR3 runs 16 residues. CDR1 is SGHKS, CDR2 YYEKEE, per germline (reference sequence). CDR3 amino acids: CASSLEGGQANSPLHF. The CDR3 DNA reads as TGTGCCAGCAGCTTGGAGGGGGGTCAAGCTAATTCACCCCTCCACTTT.

As DNA, the CDR3 is TGCAGTGCCAGAAGCGGGTTCGAGCAGTACTTC. Its translation: CSARSGFEQYF. This chain connects TRBV20-1 to TRBJ2-7, with D tentatively TRBD2 (6 bases). Per the germline V gene, CDR1 is DFQATT and CDR2 is SNEGSKA (reference sequence). V was pared by 6 bases and J by 6 bases, with 12 bases between. CDR3 length: 11 amino acids.

V and J are TRBV11-2 and TRBJ1-1; no reliable D call. Between the trimmed V and J ends, which lost 3 bases and 2 bases, there was a span of 7 bases. The CDR3 sequence is 13 residues long. Germline V lookup: CDR1 SGHAT, CDR2 FQNNGV. In DNA, the CDR3 is TGTGCCAGCAGCTTCTCCCCAAACACTGAAGCTTTCTTT. Protein: CASSFSPNTEAFF.

This sequence joins TRBV7-6 and TRBJ1-2, with TRBD1 as a possible D gene (5 bases). The CDR3 sequence is 15 residues long. The germline V gene encodes CDR1 SGHVS and CDR2 FNYEAQ. The V end lost 1 base, the J end lost 3 bases, and 12 bases lay between the germline ends. CDR3 amino acids: CASSLGGGNYYGYTF. DNA of the CDR3: TGTGCCAGCAGCTTAGGTGGGGGAAATTACTATGGCTACACCTTC.

The chain joins TRBV29-1 to TRBJ2-7; tentatively, D is TRBD2 (7 bases). This CDR3 is 14 amino acids long. The germline V and J ends were trimmed by 3 bases and 6 bases, with 18 bases remaining between them. CDR1 is SQVTM and CDR2 is ANQGSEA in the germline V gene. CDR3 DNA sequence: TGCAGCGTTGATCTCGCGGGGGCGCAAACCGAGCAGTACTTC. Amino acid sequence: CSVDLAGAQTEQYF.

This chain joins TRBV10-3 and TRBJ1-1; 8 bases are shared with TRBD1. Trimming took 8 bases from V and 5 from J; bases not matched to a gene: 10. The CDR3 length is 14 residues. Germline V gene data show CDR1 as ENHRY and CDR2 as SYGVKD. CDR3 sequence (DNA): TGTGCCATCGCAAGTTACAGGGGGATGACTGAAGCTTTCTTT. This codes for CAIASYRGMTEAFF.

The rearrangement links TRBV6-5 to TRBJ1-1, with D possibly matching TRBD1 (5 bases). CDR3 size: 12 residues. CDR1 MNHEY and CDR2 SVGAGI come from the germline V gene. V lost 5 bases to trimming and J lost 4 bases, with 8 bases between them. The DNA of the CDR3 is TGTGCCAGCAGTATAACAGGCACTGAAGCTTTCTTT. Its protein product is CASSITGTEAFF.

The chain couples TRBV27 to TRBJ1-2; 8 bases are a match to TRBD1. CDR3 size: 14 residues. Unmatched junction bases numbered 4, after V lost 5 bases and J lost 2 bases. CDR1 MNHEY and CDR2 SMNVEV come from the germline V gene (reference sequence). In nucleotides, the CDR3 is TGTGCCAGCAGTCCGGGGGACAGGAACTATGGCTACACCTTC. It yields the protein CASSPGDRNYGYTF.

This clone has just a few counts. The rearrangement joins TRBV11-1 to TRBJ1-1; the match to TRBD1 covers 7 bases. The CDR3 consists of 16 residues. Germline CDR1 and CDR2: SGHAT and FQDESV (reference sequence). V was clipped by 1 base and J by 4 bases; unmatched bases: 9. DNA for the CDR3: TGTGCCAGCAGCTTAGTTTTGACAGGGTATGGCACTGAAGCTTTCTTT. Its protein is CASSLVLTGYGTEAFF. Full variable domain (missing parts from reference TRBV11-1 and TRBJ1-1): EAEVAQSPRYKITEKSQAVAFWCDPISGHATLYWYRQILGQGPELLVQFQDESVVDDSQLPKDRFSAERLKGVDSTLKIQPAELGDSAMYLCASSLVLTGYGTEAFFGQGTRLTVV.

The J gene is TRBJ1-5, the V gene TRBV27, with TRBD1 as a possible D gene (6 bases). The CDR3 is 14 residues long. CDR1 and CDR2 (germline): MNHEY, SMNVEV (reference sequence). V was cut by 6 bases and J by 7 bases, with 16 bases left in between. CDR3 amino acids: CASSPGGGEQPQHF. Written as DNA, the CDR3 is TGTGCCAGCAGCCCTGGAGGGGGTGAGCAGCCCCAGCATTTT.

The genes are TRBV7-9 and TRBJ2-2; D is possibly TRBD2 (5 bases). The ends were cut back, 1 base at V and 0 bases at J, with 9 bases in the middle. Germline CDR1 and CDR2: SEHNR and FQNEAQ (reference sequence). CDR3 length: 16 residues. In nucleotides, the CDR3 is TGTGCCAGCAGCTTAGGCGGGCTCCCGAACACCGGGGAGCTGTTTTTT. Translation gives CASSLGGLPNTGELFF.

This chain uses TRBV6-6 with TRBJ2-7; the match to TRBD1 covers 11 bases. With 3 bases clipped from V and 5 bases from J, the junction kept 9 bases outside the gene matches. This CDR3 comprises 16 residues. From germline, CDR1 is MNHNY and CDR2 SVGAGI (reference sequence). For the CDR3, the DNA is TGTGCCAGCAGTTATTTTACCAGGACAGGGGGCAACGAGCAGTACTTC. Translated, it gives CASSYFTRTGGNEQYF.

In its sample, this clone was seen a few times. The chain couples TRBV19 to TRBJ1-5, with TRBD1 as a possible D gene (6 bases). Trimming cost V 7 bases and J 3 bases, with 19 bases left between them. The V gene's germline CDR1 is LNHDA and CDR2 SQIVND (reference sequence). The CDR3 runs 16 residues. CDR3 protein: CASTNPGTSFNQPQHF. Written as DNA, the CDR3 is TGTGCCAGTACCAACCCTGGGACATCCTTCAATCAGCCCCAGCATTTT.

The chain combines TRBV6-1 with TRBJ1-4; D not certain. Trimming took 2 bases from V and 8 from J, leaving 9 bases between them. Germline loops: CDR1 MNHNS, CDR2 SASEGT. The CDR3 loop spans 13 amino acids. CDR3 sequence: CASSEYSGEKLFF. CDR3 in DNA: TGTGCCAGCAGTGAATATAGTGGGGAAAAACTGTTTTTT.

The chain uses TRBV7-8 and TRBJ1-1; TRBD1 might be the D (5 bases). The CDR3 loop spans 16 amino acids. Germline V gene lookup returns CDR1 SGHVS and CDR2 FQNEAQ. Between the trimmed V and J ends, which lost 4 bases and 0 bases, there was a span of 15 bases. CDR3 residues: CASSSPGTTLNTEAFF. DNA of the CDR3: TGTGCCAGCAGCTCACCCGGGACTACCCTGAACACTGAAGCTTTCTTT.

This chain connects TRBV11-2 to TRBJ2-3; D unclear. The CDR3 totals 15 residues. CDR1 is SGHAT, CDR2 FQNNGV, per germline. V was clipped by 1 base and J by 0 bases, with 8 bases between them. The CDR3 region is CASSLGGFSTDTQYF. DNA of the CDR3: TGTGCCAGCAGCTTAGGCGGCTTTAGCACAGATACGCAGTATTTT.

In its sample, this clone was seen once. The chain uses TRBV6-5 and TRBJ2-7; tentatively, D is TRBD2 (6 bases). V was trimmed by 5 bases and J by 3 bases, leaving 11 bases between them. The CDR3 extends over 13 amino acids. Germline-derived CDR1 and CDR2 are MNHEY and SVGAGI. CDR3 loop: CASSPGEVYEQYF. CDR3 DNA sequence: TGTGCCAGCAGTCCCGGGGAGGTCTACGAGCAGTACTTC.

The chain employs TRBV12-3 or TRBV12-4 and TRBJ1-2, with D possibly matching TRBD1 (6 bases). Trimming took off 1 base at V and 7 bases at J, with 7 bases between the two ends. This CDR3 region has 12 residues. The CDR3 DNA reads as TGTGCCAGCAGTTTAGGGGGGCCTGGCTACACCTTC. Protein: CASSLGGPGYTF.

The chain links TRBV4-1 to TRBJ2-2; 8 positions agree with TRBD1. The CDR3 covers 15 residues. Germline CDR1 reads MGHRA; CDR2 reads YSYEKL. Trimming took 2 bases from V and 7 from J; bases not matched to a gene: 6. CDR3 residues: CASSQKDRDHGELFF. Here the CDR3 DNA reads TGCGCCAGCAGCCAAAAGGACAGGGACCACGGGGAGCTGTTTTTT.

The rearrangement joins TRBV19 to TRBJ1-1, with D possibly being TRBD1 (6 bases). Germline CDR1 LNHDA, CDR2 SQIVND (reference sequence). This CDR3 region has 14 residues. The V end was cut by 5 bases, the J end by 0 bases, with 10 bases between. CDR3 nucleotide sequence: TGTGCCAGTAGTTGGGGGCGGGTGAACACTGAAGCTTTCTTT. It is translated as CASSWGRVNTEAFF. Full variable domain (remainder filled in from reference TRBV19 and TRBJ1-1): DGGITQSPKYLFRKEGQNVTLSCEQNLNHDAMYWYRQDPGQGLRLIYYSQIVNDFQKGDIAEGYSVSREKKESFPLTVTSAQKNPTAFYLCASSWGRVNTEAFFGQGTRLTVV.

The chain has TRBV13 and TRBJ1-5; TRBD1 is a possible D gene (6 bases). Germline assignment: CDR1 PRHDT and CDR2 FYEKMQ (reference sequence). CDR3 length equals 13 residues. V lost 5 bases, J lost 4 bases, and 9 bases lay in between. CDR3 sequence reads: CASSIGQNQPQHF. The CDR3 DNA sequence: TGTGCCAGCAGCATCGGACAGAATCAGCCCCAGCATTTT.

The rearrangement joins TRBV4-2 to TRBJ2-5; 7 bases agree with TRBD2. The V gene's germline CDR1 is LGHNA and CDR2 YNFKEQ. This CDR3 comprises 16 residues. Losses at the gene ends were 2 bases for V and 7 bases for J; bases not matched to a gene: 13. CDR3: CASSQLQTSAAGTQYF. CDR3 nucleotides: TGTGCCAGCAGCCAACTCCAAACTAGCGCGGCAGGGACCCAGTACTTC.

This clone appeared a single time. The genes are TRBV27 and TRBJ1-5, with 9 bases lining up with TRBD1. Germline V gives CDR1 MNHEY, CDR2 SMNVEV (reference sequence). V gave up 9 bases and J gave up 7 bases; unmatched junction bases: 10. The CDR3 runs to 14 residues. The CDR3 spells CASQVQGARQPQHF. Written as DNA, the CDR3 is TGTGCCAGTCAAGTACAGGGGGCTAGACAGCCCCAGCATTTT.

The genes are TRBV30 and TRBJ2-1; 8 bases fit TRBD2. CDR1 and CDR2 from the germline V gene are GTSNPN and SVGIG (reference sequence). V lost 8 bases, J lost 2 bases, and 2 bases stayed unmatched. The CDR3 extends over 12 amino acids. CDR3 sequence reads: CAQLAAYNEQFF. CDR3 DNA: TGTGCCCAACTAGCGGCCTACAATGAGCAGTTCTTC.

The chain is built from TRBV20-1 and TRBJ1-3, with D tentatively TRBD1 (6 bases). The germline V and J ends were trimmed by 3 bases and 9 bases, with 27 bases remaining between them. The CDR3 totals 17 residues. Germline loops: CDR1 DFQATT, CDR2 SNEGSKA (reference sequence). DNA for the CDR3: TGCAGTGCTAGTAGCGGCTCCGGACAGACGACGAGGGGCACCATATATTTT. This gives the protein CSASSGSGQTTRGTIYF.